The present T cell receptor beta chain was sequenced within a study of low-dose radiotherapy and immunotherapy resistance in tumors. On the study more broadly: Over 26 weeks, cohort 2 got 1 Gy every two weeks, reaching 13 Gy. Aspirin was taken orally by patients at 300 mg daily for four cycles from cycle 1 day 1.

Primers used for first-strand cDNA, a TRAV- and TRBV-specific set, covered both alpha and beta chains. Using a constant-region primer together with a V-primer adapter, TCRs were subjected to roughly 18 PCR cycles of amplification. TCRdb redid the calling of the reads with MiXCR, one entry per CDR3 protein. The table has roughly 95,000 distinct CDR3 sequences, about 20% seen once. CDR1 is MNHEY and CDR2 is SMNVEV in the germline V gene (reference sequence). The CDR3 has 15 amino acids. Time point defined: after trial treatment. As for treatment: LDRT plus nivolumab, ipilimumab, low-dose cyclophosphamide and aspirin (RACIN trial). This clonotype has a single count. This likely stems from a read error, as it lies one base from a far larger clone.

This chain connects TRBV27 to TRBJ1-4, with TRBD1 identical over 7 bases. Sequencing used PBMCs, obtained after low-dose radiotherapy plus immunotherapy. This TCR came from a female donor with ovarian cancer. The CDR3 region has the DNA TGTGCCAGCAGTTTCAGGGGGGTCACTAATAAAAAACTGTTTTTT. Its protein product is CASSFRGVTNKKLFF.